This TCR beta chain was observed in a study of T cell clones after liver transplantation. Study in general: Patients counted as tolerant after at least one year off all immunosuppression, enzymes not exceeding twice normal.

Clones were sequenced by immunoSEQ multiplex PCR, and TCRdb holds only the in-frame ones, with some missing. This table has roughly 50,000 clones, about 81% appearing once. The sequencing here drew on CD4+ T cells from blood, taken before liver transplant. The receptor's source is a human donor who received a liver transplant.

The CDR3 sequence is CASSSPTGQAYEQYF. For the CDR3, the DNA is TGCGCCAGCAGCTCCCCAACCGGACAGGCCTACGAGCAGTACTTC. The chain couples TRBV5-1 to TRBJ2-7; TRBD1 matches 7 bases. CDR3 length: 15 amino acids. Losses at the gene ends were 3 bases for V and 2 bases for J; bases not matched to a gene: 8. Germline V gene lookup returns CDR1 SGHRS and CDR2 YFSETQ.